The subject of this entry is one T cell receptor (beta chain). This CDR3 spans 16 amino acids. Deletions cut 6 bases from V and 2 bases from J, with 19 bases between. The germline CDR1 and CDR2 sequences are KGHSH and LQKENI. The repertoire was sequenced with immunoSEQ multiplex PCR; TCRdb's copy has only in-frame clones and lacks some. Among 75,000 to 100,000 clones listed, roughly nine tenths were seen once. This sample was taken from a study of control samples from healthy donors and cancer patients. This TCR came from a woman aged 45-65 years in good health. This sequence joins TRBV18 and TRBJ1-2, with D possibly matching TRBD1 (6 bases). Sequences were obtained from blood. The DNA for the CDR3 is TGTGCCAGCTCCGGAAGTGGGGGGGCCAAAAACTATGGCTACACCTTC. Its protein is CASSGSGGAKNYGYTF.